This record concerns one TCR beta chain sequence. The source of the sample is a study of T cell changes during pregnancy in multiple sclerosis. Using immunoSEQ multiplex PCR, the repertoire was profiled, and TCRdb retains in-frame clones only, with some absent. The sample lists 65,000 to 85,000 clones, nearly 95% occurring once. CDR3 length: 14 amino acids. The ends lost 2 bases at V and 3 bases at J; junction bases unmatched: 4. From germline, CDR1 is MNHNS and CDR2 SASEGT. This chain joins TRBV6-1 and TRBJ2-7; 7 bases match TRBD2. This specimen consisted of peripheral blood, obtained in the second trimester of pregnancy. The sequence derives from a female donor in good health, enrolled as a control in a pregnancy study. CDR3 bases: TGTGCCAGCAGTGAACTAGCGGCAAGCTACGAGCAGTACTTC. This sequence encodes CASSELAASYEQYF.